This entry is about one T cell receptor (beta chain). This record comes from a study of T cells expressing NK-cell markers. The CDR3 has 14 residues. Per germline, CDR1 SNHLY and CDR2 FYNNEI. UMIs accompanied the 5'RACE template switching by which TCR beta cDNA was made. Reanalyzing the 5' RACE reads, TCRdb keeps one entry per CDR3 protein, without DNA. The sample totals approximately 3,000 distinct CDR3 sequences. This rearrangement joins TRBV2 to TRBJ1-4; TCRdb proposes TRBD1, but this gene call is untestable without DNA. Sequencing was performed on blood T cells: a sorted CD56 or NKG2C T cell subset, CD4+ or CD8+ T cells, or bulk PBMC T cells (not recorded which). The origin of this receptor is a man aged 18-75 years in good health. The CDR3 is CATQRDRFNEKLFF.